These 32 T cell receptor beta chains share one sample of origin, sequenced in a study of glioma-infiltrating T cells. The iRepertoire nested amplicon-rescue multiplex PCR amplified TCR alpha and beta CDR3s from RNA. TCRdb passed the multiplex PCR reads through MiXCR, listing each CDR3 protein once. The table includes roughly 130,000 distinct CDR3 sequences, about 25% detected once. The sample was glioma tissue, nonneoplastic brain tissue, or PBMCs (not recorded which). The receptors stem from a human donor with low-grade glioma or glioblastoma, undergoing nonglioma brain surgery, or in good health (not recorded which).

V is TRBV7-6 and J is TRBJ2-5; D gene ambiguous. Trimming cost V 1 base and J 2 bases, with 11 bases left between them. CDR1 is SGHVS, CDR2 FNYEAQ, per germline. This CDR3 spans 15 amino acids. Here the CDR3 DNA reads TGTGCCAGCAGCTTAGTGTGGTCGGTTCAAGAGACCCAGTACTTC. It specifies CASSLVWSVQETQYF.

The chain employs TRBV6-1 and TRBJ1-4, with D unclear. This CDR3 region has 17 residues. The V gene's germline CDR1 is MNHNS and CDR2 SASEGT. V was clipped by 6 bases and J by 7 bases, with 24 bases between them. The CDR3 DNA sequence: TGTGCCAGCAGCCTCTCGTACAAAGCCGTTGTGGGTGAAAAACTGTTTTTT. Translating gives CASSLSYKAVVGEKLFF.

This clonotype was detected a few times. The chain has TRBV12-3 or TRBV12-4 and TRBJ2-1; 10 bases are a match to TRBD1. J lost 7 bases, V lost 6 bases, and 0 bases had no gene match. This CDR3 spans 12 amino acids. The CDR3 here is CASRGQGNEQFF. DNA for the CDR3: TGTGCCAGCAGGGGACAGGGGAATGAGCAGTTCTTC.

This clonotype has a handful of counts. The chain combines TRBV18 with TRBJ1-1, with a weak D call TRBD1 (5 bases). Between the trimmed V and J ends, which lost 8 bases and 1 base, there was a span of 8 bases. The CDR3 is 12 residues long. Germline values: CDR1 KGHSH, CDR2 LQKENI. CDR3 amino acids: CASKTGNTEAFF. The CDR3 nucleotides read TGTGCCAGCAAAACAGGGAACACTGAAGCTTTCTTT.

The chain couples TRBV6-1 to TRBJ2-2, with 7 bases matching TRBD1. This CDR3 contains 16 residues. The trim removed 5 bases at V and 6 bases at J, leaving 12 bases unmatched. CDR1 MNHNS and CDR2 SASEGT come from the germline V gene. Here the CDR3 DNA reads TGTGCCAGCAGTAACCCCCGGGACAGAACCGCCGGGGAGCTGTTTTTT. This sequence encodes CASSNPRDRTAGELFF.

This clonotype was seen more than once but under ten times. This chain joins TRBV5-1 and TRBJ2-5, with 8 nucleotides matching TRBD1. Germline-derived CDR1 and CDR2 are SGHRS and YFSETQ. The CDR3 is 14 residues long. Losses at the gene ends were 4 bases for V and 2 bases for J; bases not matched to a gene: 4. The CDR3 reads CASSDGQGQETQYF. The CDR3 DNA sequence: TGCGCCAGCAGCGACGGACAGGGACAAGAGACCCAGTACTTC.

The CDR3 DNA sequence: TGTGCCAGCAGCCTTGGGTCCGGGACACGGAACTATGGCTACACCTTC. Translation: CASSLGSGTRNYGYTF. The chain combines TRBV7-9 with TRBJ1-2; maybe TRBD1 (6 bases). CDR3 length: 16 residues. V lost 5 bases to trimming and J lost 2 bases, with 18 bases between them. Germline V gives CDR1 SEHNR, CDR2 FQNEAQ (reference sequence).

There are a few counts of this clonotype. J is TRBJ1-2 and V is TRBV5-1, with no clear D. Deletions cut 4 bases from V and 8 bases from J, with 15 bases between. Per germline, CDR1 SGHRS and CDR2 YFSETQ. This CDR3 has 13 residues. Here the CDR3 reads CASSPDGDLGYTF. Written as DNA, the CDR3 is TGCGCCAGCAGCCCGGACGGTGACCTGGGCTACACCTTC.

The gene calls are TRBV20-1 and TRBJ1-6; D not certain. The CDR3 contains 14 residues. Germline CDR1 reads DFQATT; CDR2 reads SNEGSKA (reference sequence). The V and J ends lost 2 bases and 7 bases respectively, with 12 bases between them. CDR3 coding DNA: TGCAGTGCTAGACCGGGTCAGGTGAATTCACCCCTCCACTTT. Its protein product is CSARPGQVNSPLHF.

This clonotype was found many times. The CDR3 DNA sequence: TGTGCCAGCAGTGACGCGGGGGTTTCTAACTATGGCTACACCTTC. It translates to CASSDAGVSNYGYTF. V gene TRBV25-1 combines with J gene TRBJ1-2; tentative D call: TRBD1 (5 bases). CDR3 size: 15 residues. Germline CDR1 reads MGHDK; CDR2 reads SYGVNS. Trimming shortened V by 3 bases and J by 0 bases, and 11 bases separated the two germline ends.

This clonotype was observed a few times. V and J are TRBV14 and TRBJ2-1, with D perhaps assigned TRBD1 or TRBD2 (5 bases each). CDR1 is SGHDN, CDR2 FVKESK, per germline. CDR3 length equals 13 residues. V was pared by 2 bases and J by 6 bases, with 8 bases between. The CDR3, as DNA: TGTGCCAGCAGCCAACTCGGGGCCAATGAGCAGTTCTTC. Its protein is CASSQLGANEQFF.

The chain joins TRBV7-9 to TRBJ2-3; 7 nucleotides line up with TRBD1. The trim removed 5 bases at V and 6 bases at J, leaving 11 bases unmatched. Germline V lookup: CDR1 SEHNR, CDR2 FQNEAQ (reference sequence). The CDR3 contains 15 residues. The CDR3 region is CASSPGTVFSDTQYF. In DNA, the CDR3 is TGTGCCAGCAGCCCCGGGACAGTTTTTTCGGATACGCAGTATTTT.

This clonotype appeared a few times. The chain carries TRBV11-2 and TRBJ1-1; D perhaps matches TRBD1 (6 bases). The CDR3 covers 16 residues. The germline V gene encodes CDR1 SGHAT and CDR2 FQNNGV. Trimming pared 2 bases from V and 1 base from J, leaving 14 bases between. The CDR3 region has the DNA TGTGCCAGCAGCTTAAGGGGGAGGGGAGGGAACACTGAAGCTTTCTTT. It specifies CASSLRGRGGNTEAFF.

This clonotype was found many times. The genes are TRBV18 and TRBJ2-7; a weak D match, TRBD1 (5 bases). The CDR3 covers 17 residues. The V and J ends lost 3 bases and 3 bases respectively, with 21 bases between them. Germline V lookup: CDR1 KGHSH, CDR2 LQKENI. The CDR3 DNA reads as TGTGCCAGCTCACCTACCACCGCAGGGTGGGAACACTACGAGCAGTACGTC. Protein: CASSPTTAGWEHYEQYV.

Worth noting for this clonotype: This may come from a read error, since a much larger clone is one base off. The chain recombines TRBV20-1 with TRBJ1-1; D is ambiguous. Trimming took off 0 bases at V and 9 bases at J, with 23 bases between the two ends. Germline values: CDR1 DFQATT, CDR2 SNEGSKA (reference sequence). The CDR3 is made up of 16 amino acids. For the CDR3, the DNA is TGCAGTGCTAGAGATCAGTTTCAACAGCTACTTGCTAAAGCTTTCTTT. It yields the protein CSARDQFQQLLAKAFF.

This clonotype was recorded many times. The junction departs from germline at one end; a sequencing error may be responsible. The chain combines TRBV3-1 with TRBJ1-1; no clear D gene. The CDR3 loop spans 13 amino acids. The germline V gene encodes CDR1 LGHDT and CDR2 YNNKEL (reference sequence). The CDR3 nucleotides read TGTGCCAGCAGCCAAGAAGGGTTCGGCAGTCCAACATTT. Protein product: CASSQEGFGSPTF.

V is TRBV19 and J is TRBJ2-2; tentatively, D is TRBD1 (6 bases). Trimming left V 7 bases short and J 7 bases short, with 16 bases between. In germline, CDR1 is LNHDA, CDR2 SQIVND (reference sequence). There are 14 residues in the CDR3. The DNA of the CDR3 is TGTGCCAGTACCCGAGCAGGGGCTCACGGGGAGCTGTTTTTT. Its translation: CASTRAGAHGELFF. The full variable domain, with the rest looked up from reference TRBV19 and TRBJ2-2, is DGGITQSPKYLFRKEGQNVTLSCEQNLNHDAMYWYRQDPGQGLRLIYYSQIVNDFQKGDIAEGYSVSREKKESFPLTVTSAQKNPTAFYLCASTRAGAHGELFFGEGSRLTVL.

In its sample, this clonotype was seen many times. V and J are TRBV14 and TRBJ1-2; a weak D match, TRBD1 (5 bases). CDR1 is SGHDN, CDR2 FVKESK, per germline. The CDR3 length is 16 residues. Trimming took off 2 bases at V and 4 bases at J, with 17 bases between the two ends. This chain's CDR3 is CASSQRRTGGAYGYTF. The CDR3 coding sequence is TGTGCCAGCAGCCAAAGGCGCACAGGTGGCGCCTATGGCTACACCTTC.

This clonotype turned up a few times. This chain joins TRBV5-4 and TRBJ2-3; 9 positions match TRBD1. Germline V lookup: CDR1 SGHNT, CDR2 YYREEE (reference sequence). The CDR3 totals 17 residues. V lost 4 bases to trimming and J lost 2 bases; unmatched junction nucleotides: 11. The CDR3 bases are TGTGCCAGCAGCCGGGACAGGGCCTTTCTCATCACAGATACGCAGTATTTT. Translation gives CASSRDRAFLITDTQYF.

This clonotype has a handful of counts. The V call is TRBV20-1, the J call TRBJ1-4; D not resolved. CDR3 length: 13 residues. Trimming left V 2 bases short and J 0 bases short, with 4 bases between. Germline CDR1 DFQATT, CDR2 SNEGSKA (reference sequence). The CDR3 region is CSARRATNEKLFF. The CDR3 DNA reads TGCAGTGCTAGACGCGCAACTAATGAAAAACTGTTTTTT.

The chain employs TRBV28 and TRBJ2-5, with D tentatively TRBD1 (5 bases). The germline CDR1 and CDR2 sequences are MDHEN and SYDVKM. The CDR3 consists of 13 residues. V lost 7 bases and J 4 bases, leaving 13 bases between the germline ends. The CDR3 bases are TGTGCCAGCACCTCCCCAGGGATAGAGACCCAGTACTTC. Amino acid sequence: CASTSPGIETQYF.

The chain is built from TRBV19 and TRBJ1-1; no definite D call. V dropped 0 bases and J dropped 0 bases, with 5 bases sitting between them. Germline V gene sequence: CDR1 LNHDA, CDR2 SQIVND (reference sequence). The CDR3 runs 14 residues. CDR3 nucleotides: TGTGCCAGTAGTATAGATGGGATGAACACTGAAGCTTTCTTT. As protein: CASSIDGMNTEAFF.

A word on this clonotype: Being one base from a much bigger clone, this may be a read error. This chain joins TRBV20-1 and TRBJ2-1, with TRBD1 matching over 8 bases. Germline CDR1 reads DFQATT; CDR2 reads SNEGSKA (reference sequence). CDR3 length: 13 residues. CDR3 nucleotides: TGCACTGCTAGATTTCAGGGGGCGAGGGAGCAGTTCTTC. Translated, it gives CTARFQGAREQFF.

This clonotype was counted a few times. The CDR3 DNA reads as TGCAGTGCTATCGGGCAGGGACCCTCCTACGAGCAGTACGTC. Translating gives CSAIGQGPSYEQYV. This chain links TRBV20-1 with TRBJ2-7; perhaps D is TRBD1 or TRBD2 (5 bases each). This CDR3 spans 14 amino acids. Per germline, CDR1 DFQATT and CDR2 SNEGSKA (reference sequence). Trimming took off 4 bases at V and 0 bases at J, with 13 bases between the two ends.

The chain employs TRBV5-1 and TRBJ1-3; D gene uncertain. V gave up 0 bases and J gave up 0 bases, with 7 bases separating them. The CDR3 sequence is 15 residues long. Germline CDR1 SGHRS, CDR2 YFSETQ. In nucleotides, the CDR3 is TGCGCCAGCAGCTTGGATCCAGACTCTGGAAACACCATATATTTT. The encoded protein is CASSLDPDSGNTIYF.

This chain joins TRBV10-3 and TRBJ1-1; D is possibly TRBD1 (5 bases). This CDR3 contains 14 residues. V lost 0 bases and J lost 1, with 6 bases in between. CDR1 and CDR2 from the germline V gene are ENHRY and SYGVKD. This chain's CDR3 is CAISESGQNTEAFF. The CDR3 coding sequence is TGTGCCATCAGTGAGTCGGGGCAGAACACTGAAGCTTTCTTT.

This chain joins TRBV2 and TRBJ2-1, with 8 bases matching TRBD2. Trimming cost V 5 bases and J 8 bases; bases outside gene matches: 8. This CDR3 is built from 14 residues. The V gene's germline CDR1 is SNHLY and CDR2 FYNNEI. This CDR3 is CASSRRGDNDEQFF. The CDR3 region has the DNA TGTGCCAGCAGTAGGCGGGGGGATAATGATGAGCAGTTCTTC.

The CDR3 nucleotides read TGCGGCTCAAGGGGGGGAGGGCATGAGCAGTTCTTC. Its protein product is CGSRGGGHEQFF. J is TRBJ2-1 and V is TRBV29-1, with D maybe TRBD2 (7 bases). The CDR3 has 12 residues. Germline assignment: CDR1 SQVTM and CDR2 ANQGSEA.

This rearrangement joins TRBV7-9 to TRBJ2-3, with TRBD1 as a possible D gene (6 bases). This CDR3 has 15 residues. V was pared by 6 bases and J by 2 bases, with 15 bases between. CDR1 and CDR2 from the germline V gene are SEHNR and FQNEAQ (reference sequence). Written as DNA, the CDR3 is TGTGCCAGCAGACGACAGGCGGGCCCCACAGATACGCAGTATTTT. It encodes CASRRQAGPTDTQYF.

Ten or more counts support this clonotype. This chain links TRBV24-1 with TRBJ1-1; D may be TRBD1 (5 bases). CDR3 length equals 14 residues. Germline CDR1 is KGHDR and CDR2 is SFDVKD. V was shortened by 2 bases and J by 6 bases, with 12 bases between the two germline ends. CDR3 sequence reads: CATSDSWGVSEAFF. CDR3 DNA: TGTGCCACCAGTGATTCTTGGGGGGTCTCTGAAGCTTTCTTT.

In its sample, this clonotype was seen a few times. Here the CDR3 DNA reads TGTGCCAGCAGTCCCCGACAGGGGACCAACACTGAAGCTTTCTTT. Translated: CASSPRQGTNTEAFF. This chain links TRBV7-9 with TRBJ1-1, with TRBD1 matching 8 bases. From germline, CDR1 is SEHNR and CDR2 FQNEAQ (reference sequence). The CDR3 spans 15 residues. Trimming cost V 6 bases and J 2 bases; bases outside gene matches: 8.

To note about this clonotype: Compared with germline, one end of the junction differs, possibly owing to a read error. The genes are TRBV18 and TRBJ2-3, with 7 nucleotides matching TRBD2. CDR3 length equals 15 residues. Germline lookup yields CDR1 KGHSH and CDR2 LQKENI. As DNA, the CDR3 is TGTACCAGCTCACCAGTAGCGGGTTTCACAGATACGCAGTATTTT. It codes for CTSSPVAGFTDTQYF.